The 21 T cell receptor beta chains in this list originate from one sample, sequenced in a study of CD8 T cells in ankylosing spondylitis. TCRdb processed the 5' RACE reads anew with MiXCR; each CDR3 protein has one entry. The repertoire holds 200,000 or so distinct CDR3 sequences, with around 25% as singletons. Sequencing input: blood, either unsorted or a sorted T cell fraction (not recorded which). The receptors come from a male donor with ankylosing spondylitis or in good health (not recorded which).

This clonotype was observed at least ten times. The chain combines TRBV6-5 with TRBJ2-1, with no clear D. CDR1 and CDR2 from the germline V gene are MNHEY and SVGAGI. Trimming removed 6 bases at V and 10 bases at J, with 10 bases between. The CDR3 extends over 11 amino acids. The CDR3 region has the DNA TGTGCCAGCAGCTGGGCGACGGAGCAGTTCTTC. Protein: CASSWATEQFF.

The chain employs TRBV29-1 and TRBJ2-6; D remains unclear. Trimming shortened V by 2 bases and J by 1 base, and 6 bases separated the two germline ends. The CDR3 sequence is 14 residues long. Per the germline V gene, CDR1 is SQVTM and CDR2 is ANQGSEA. The CDR3 is CSVEPGSGANVLTF. The CDR3 region has the DNA TGCAGCGTTGAACCAGGATCTGGGGCCAACGTCCTGACTTTC.

At least ten counts were recorded for this clonotype. The chain combines TRBV6-5 with TRBJ2-1; 8 nucleotides agree with TRBD2. CDR1 and CDR2 (germline): MNHEY, SVGAGI. The V and J ends lost 6 bases and 6 bases, in that order; junction bases with no gene match: 10. The CDR3 consists of 15 residues. In nucleotides, the CDR3 is TGTGCCAGCAGAACTACGGGAGGGATTGGCAATGAGCAGTTCTTC. Its protein product is CASRTTGGIGNEQFF.

This clonotype was counted ten times or more. The genes are TRBV11-2 and TRBJ1-6, with a possible D match to TRBD1 (5 bases). CDR1 is SGHAT, CDR2 FQNNGV, per germline. V lost 3 bases, J lost 4 bases, and 10 bases lay in between. This CDR3 is built from 15 residues. The CDR3 loop is CASSFRGEYNSPLHF. CDR3 coding DNA: TGTGCCAGCAGCTTCCGGGGCGAATATAATTCACCCCTCCACTTT.

The table lists this clonotype with many counts. The chain has TRBV5-1 and TRBJ1-5, with a tentative D call TRBD1 (5 bases). V was pared by 0 bases and J by 2 bases, with 9 bases between. This CDR3 spans 15 amino acids. Germline CDR1 reads SGHRS; CDR2 reads YFSETQ. In nucleotides, the CDR3 is TGCGCCAGCAGCTTGGACGGGGGGGGCAATCAGCCCCAGCATTTT. This gives the protein CASSLDGGGNQPQHF.

Many counts were recorded for this clonotype. This chain joins TRBV29-1 and TRBJ1-1; TRBD1 matches at 7 bases. V gave up 7 bases and J gave up 4 bases; unmatched junction bases: 3. The CDR3 is made up of 11 amino acids. CDR1 SQVTM and CDR2 ANQGSEA come from the germline V gene. The CDR3 here is CSARGPTEAFF. DNA for the CDR3: TGCAGCGCTAGGGGGCCCACTGAAGCTTTCTTT.

The chain's CDR3 is CASSRTSAGELFF. CDR3 in DNA: TGTGCCAGCAGCAGGACTAGCGCCGGGGAGCTGTTTTTT. V gene TRBV5-6 combines with J gene TRBJ2-2; TRBD2 matches at 9 bases. This CDR3 region has 13 residues. The germline V gene encodes CDR1 SGHDT and CDR2 YYEEEE. Germline trimming cut 4 bases from V and 6 bases from J; bases unmatched to any gene: 1.

This clonotype was recorded at least ten times. The chain joins TRBV3-1 to TRBJ1-2, with a tentative D call TRBD1 (5 bases). V was trimmed by 2 bases and J by 4 bases, leaving 14 bases between them. This CDR3 is built from 15 residues. Germline-derived CDR1 and CDR2 are LGHDT and YNNKEL (reference sequence). CDR3 sequence reads: CASSQRARGPYGYTF. The CDR3 DNA follows: TGTGCCAGCAGCCAACGAGCTAGGGGACCCTATGGCTACACCTTC.

This clonotype came up many times. The gene calls are TRBV5-5 and TRBJ2-5, with D uncertain. The CDR3 extends over 11 amino acids. V was cut by 4 bases and J by 5 bases, with 6 bases left in between. Germline CDR1 reads SGHKS; CDR2 reads YYEKEE (reference sequence). CDR3 nucleotide sequence: TGTGCCAGCAGCCCCATGGAGACCCAGTACTTC. Protein product: CASSPMETQYF. Supplemented by reference TRBV5-5 and TRBJ2-5, the full variable domain reads DAGVTQSPTHLIKTRGQQVTLRCSPISGHKSVSWYQQVLGQGPQFIFQYYEKEERGRGNFPDRFSARQFPNYSSELNVNALLLGDSALYLCASSPMETQYFGPGTRLLVL.

This clonotype was picked up many times. The chain carries TRBV4-1 and TRBJ2-5; 7 bases are shared with TRBD1. CDR1 MGHRA and CDR2 YSYEKL come from the germline V gene. The CDR3 sequence is 14 residues long. With 4 bases clipped from V and 6 bases from J, the junction kept 8 bases outside the gene matches. CDR3 residues: CASSPGAGGKTQYF. The CDR3 nucleotides are TGCGCCAGCAGCCCCGGGGCAGGGGGAAAGACCCAGTACTTC.

This clonotype was detected ten times or more. This CDR3 is CASSLAGRSYEQYF. The CDR3, as DNA: TGTGCCAGCAGCTTAGCGGGTAGATCCTACGAGCAGTACTTC. The chain is built from TRBV7-2 and TRBJ2-7, with D unresolved. Germline CDR1 is SGHTA and CDR2 is FQGNSA. V gave up 0 bases and J gave up 1 base, with 7 bases separating them. This CDR3 contains 14 residues.

The chain is built from TRBV29-1 and TRBJ1-1; D is unclear. V lost 2 bases, J lost 6 bases, and 16 bases lay in between. The CDR3 is 14 residues long. Germline V gene data show CDR1 as SQVTM and CDR2 as ANQGSEA. The DNA for the CDR3 is TGCAGCGTTGAAACGGGCCTTACGGCCGCTGAAGCTTTCTTT. This gives the protein CSVETGLTAAEAFF.

The rearrangement joins TRBV11-3 to TRBJ1-5; D is unresolved. Germline V CDR1 and CDR2: SGHNT, YENEEA. Trimming cost V 4 bases and J 7 bases, with 8 bases left between them. The CDR3 sequence is 12 residues long. DNA for the CDR3: TGTGCCAGCAGCTCCCGGGAGCAGCCCCAGCATTTT. This encodes CASSSREQPQHF.

About this clonotype itself: This could be a read error, since a much larger clone is one nucleotide away. This chain connects TRBV12-3 or TRBV12-4 to TRBJ2-1; D unclear. CDR3 size: 14 residues. The CDR3 DNA is TGTGCCAGCAGTTTAGGACTTCTGACAAGTGAGCAGTCCTTC. Translation: CASSLGLLTSEQSF.

In this sample, this clonotype turned up many times. The gene calls are TRBV7-6 and TRBJ2-7, with 10 bases aligning to TRBD1. The V and J ends lost 6 bases and 3 bases, in that order; junction bases with no gene match: 2. The CDR3 sequence is 13 residues long. Germline V lookup: CDR1 SGHVS, CDR2 FNYEAQ. This chain's CDR3 is CASSRDRGYEQYF. CDR3 coding DNA: TGTGCCAGCAGTCGGGACAGGGGCTACGAGCAGTACTTC.

This chain joins TRBV20-1 and TRBJ2-1; 13 bases are a match to TRBD2. Germline V gives CDR1 DFQATT, CDR2 SNEGSKA (reference sequence). This CDR3 comprises 17 residues. V shed 1 base and J 3 bases; nucleotides not matched to a gene: 6. In DNA, the CDR3 is TGCAGTGCTAGAGGGGGGGGACTAGCGGGAAACTACAATGAGCAGTTCTTC. This translates into CSARGGGLAGNYNEQFF.

The chain employs TRBV20-1 and TRBJ2-1, with D maybe TRBD1 (6 bases). This CDR3 is built from 13 residues. Germline CDR1 is DFQATT and CDR2 is SNEGSKA (reference sequence). Trimming shortened V by 2 bases and J by 9 bases, and 14 bases separated the two germline ends. The CDR3 region is CSARPGQLGEQFF. The CDR3 DNA reads as TGCAGTGCTAGACCGGGACAACTAGGTGAGCAGTTCTTC.

This clonotype was seen repeatedly, ten times or more. The chain uses TRBV9 and TRBJ1-4; weak D call: TRBD1 (6 bases). With 0 bases removed from V and 5 bases from J, the gap between germline ends came to 17 bases. Germline values: CDR1 SGDLS, CDR2 YYNGEE. This CDR3 comprises 17 residues. CDR3 coding DNA: TGTGCCAGCAGCGTAGTCCCTCAGGGGTCCTTAAATGAAAAACTGTTTTTT. Translating gives CASSVVPQGSLNEKLFF.

This clonotype occurred many times. This rearrangement joins TRBV7-6 to TRBJ2-5, with TRBD2 as a possible D gene (6 bases). This CDR3 has 13 amino acids. Trimming took off 0 bases at V and 8 bases at J, with 10 bases between the two ends. Germline CDR1 is SGHVS and CDR2 is FNYEAQ. The CDR3 DNA reads as TGTGCCAGCAGCTTAGCGGCCGGGGGTACCCAGTACTTC. Its translation: CASSLAAGGTQYF.

In this sample, this clonotype turned up many times. The CDR3 bases are TGCAGTGCTAGAGATCTGGGACCGAACACTGAAGCTTTCTTT. Residues: CSARDLGPNTEAFF. The V gene is TRBV20-1, the J gene TRBJ1-1; TRBD1 is a possible D gene (5 bases). V was trimmed by 0 bases and J by 1 base, leaving 9 bases between them. The CDR3 spans 14 residues. Germline values: CDR1 DFQATT, CDR2 SNEGSKA (reference sequence).

This clonotype came up many times. The chain employs TRBV12-3 or TRBV12-4 and TRBJ2-3, with 9 bases lining up with TRBD1. This CDR3 is 16 amino acids long. With 6 bases clipped from V and 3 bases from J, the junction kept 10 bases outside the gene matches. The CDR3 DNA is TGTGCCAGCAGCCCGAGACAGGGGGTTCGAACAGATACGCAGTATTTT. Protein product: CASSPRQGVRTDTQYF.